This T cell receptor beta chain stems from a study of blood T cell repertoires in COVID-19. V lost 0 bases, J lost 2 bases, and 10 bases lay in between. CDR1 SGHRS and CDR2 YFSETQ come from the germline V gene. The CDR3 runs to 15 residues. Per the authors' pipeline: Nucleated cell number was recorded as an estimate derived from reference gene primer amplification. Method: immunoSEQ multiplex PCR; TCRdb's copy keeps in-frame clones and lacks some. The V and J calls and clone size come from that table; D and trimming were worked out from the DNA. The sample yields about 210,000 clones, approximately 78% seen once. Categorization into cohorts depended on clinical history that participants reported.

The sample taken for sequencing was PBMCs or T cells enriched from blood (not recorded which). This clonotype was sampled from a man aged 40-50 years who had recovered from COVID-19. V gene TRBV5-1 combines with J gene TRBJ2-3; D remains unclear. DNA for the CDR3: TGCGCCAGCAGCTTGGCTAGTCCTTACACAGATACGCAGTATTTT. Translating gives CASSLASPYTDTQYF.